Following are 10 T cell receptor beta chains from one sample sequenced in a study of cytotoxic CD8 clonotypes in ibrutinib-treated CLL (dated by TCRdb to about 2021). Library method: the immunoSEQ multiplex PCR assay. TCRdb re-hosts the immuneACCESS table, in-frame sequences only. Its copies lack some clones; in the studies checked, an unresolved V gene accounts for under half of them, and the cause for the rest is not known. The sample yields some 350,000 clones; over 55% were counted once. The ten largest account for around 6.5% of the sample. Sequenced here: PBMCs, sampled after 36 months of ibrutinib treatment. These receptors originate from a human donor with chronic lymphocytic leukemia.

V is TRBV27 and J is TRBJ2-3; D perhaps matches TRBD2 (7 bases). Germline V gene data show CDR1 as MNHEY and CDR2 as SMNVEV (reference sequence). V lost 7 bases and J 4 bases, leaving 18 bases between the germline ends. This CDR3 contains 15 residues. CDR3 in amino acids: CASKRRGRDADTQYF. The DNA of the CDR3 is TGTGCCAGCAAGAGGAGGGGGAGGGATGCAGATACGCAGTATTTT.

The rearrangement uses TRBV7-6 and TRBJ2-3, with D unclear. V gave up 0 bases and J gave up 6 bases, with 7 bases separating them. Germline-derived CDR1 and CDR2 are SGHVS and FNYEAQ. The CDR3 runs to 13 residues. CDR3: CASSLAPLDTQYF. In nucleotides, the CDR3 is TGTGCCAGCAGCTTAGCCCCGCTTGATACGCAGTATTTT. The full variable domain, rest sourced from reference TRBV7-6 and TRBJ2-3, is GAGVSQSPRYKVTKRGQDVALRCDPISGHVSLYWYRQALGQGPEFLTYFNYEAQQDKSGLPNDRFSAERPEGSISTLTIQRTEQRDSAMYRCASSLAPLDTQYFGPGTRLTVL.

The rearrangement joins TRBV29-1 to TRBJ1-1; possible D gene TRBD1, 5 bases. The V and J ends lost 4 bases and 5 bases respectively, with 11 bases between them. The CDR3 contains 12 residues. Germline V CDR1 and CDR2: SQVTM, ANQGSEA. The CDR3 here is CSVGLGGTEAFF. CDR3 nucleotide sequence: TGCAGCGTTGGACTGGGGGGGACTGAAGCTTTCTTT.

This clone was picked up a small number of times. The gene calls are TRBV9 and TRBJ2-1; the match to TRBD2 covers 10 bases. The length of the CDR3 is 15 residues. V gave up 4 bases and J gave up 14 bases; unmatched junction bases: 15. Germline loops: CDR1 SGDLS, CDR2 YYNGEE. CDR3 coding DNA: TGTGCCAGCAGCCCCCTCCCCTCCACTAGCGGGATTAAGTTCTTC. Translating gives CASSPLPSTSGIKFF.

J is TRBJ2-1 and V is TRBV10-3, with 9 positions matching TRBD2. Germline CDR1 ENHRY, CDR2 SYGVKD. V was pared by 4 bases and J by 7 bases, with 5 bases of the junction left unmatched. CDR3 size: 14 residues. The CDR3 nucleotides read TGTGCCATCAGTGCCCCGCGGGAGGGGAATGAGCAGTTCTTC. It is translated as CAISAPREGNEQFF.

This clone occurred once. This rearrangement joins TRBV7-2 to TRBJ2-5, with 10 bases identical to TRBD1. CDR3 length equals 16 residues. V lost 0 bases, J lost 5 bases, and 6 bases stayed unmatched. Germline CDR1 and CDR2: SGHTA and FQGNSA. This CDR3 reads CASSLARQGARETQYF. The CDR3 nucleotides are TGTGCCAGCAGCTTAGCCAGACAGGGGGCCCGGGAGACCCAGTACTTC. Together with reference TRBV7-2 and TRBJ2-5, the CDR3 gives the full variable domain: GAGVSQSPSNKVTEKGKDVELRCDPISGHTALYWYRQSLGQGLEFLIYFQGNSAPDKSGLPSDRFSAERTGGSVSTLTIQRTQQEDSAVYLCASSLARQGARETQYFGPGTRLLVL.

This clone showed up just a few times. The chain is built from TRBV18 and TRBJ2-1; D perhaps matches TRBD2 (7 bases). V lost 1 base and J 5 bases, leaving 15 bases between the germline ends. The CDR3 loop spans 16 amino acids. Germline values: CDR1 KGHSH, CDR2 LQKENI. The CDR3 DNA is TGTGCCAGCTCACCACGGAACGGGGGGCCAAACAATGAGCAGTTCTTC. This gives the protein CASSPRNGGPNNEQFF.

V and J are TRBV7-2 and TRBJ1-5; TRBD1 matches at 7 bases. The V gene's germline CDR1 is SGHTA and CDR2 FQGNSA. This CDR3 comprises 16 residues. V lost 5 bases and J lost 1; bases outside the gene matches: 8. The CDR3 coding sequence is TGTGCCAGCAGCACTCCCCAGGGGGGGAGCAATCAGCCCCAGCATTTT. Protein sequence: CASSTPQGGSNQPQHF.

The chain has TRBV28 and TRBJ2-1; 9 nucleotides line up with TRBD1. The length of the CDR3 is 15 residues. Unmatched junction bases numbered 8, after V lost 6 bases and J lost 5 bases. CDR1 and CDR2 (germline): MDHEN, SYDVKM. CDR3 nucleotides: TGTGCCAGCAGAAACACAGGGGGCGCGGACAATGAGCAGTTCTTC. It encodes CASRNTGGADNEQFF.

CDR3 DNA: TGTGCCAGCAGCGTAGGAGGGGGGACAGCGACTTCCTACGAGCAGTACTTC. It yields the protein CASSVGGGTATSYEQYF. J is TRBJ2-7 and V is TRBV9, with TRBD1 as a possible D gene (7 bases). Germline V CDR1 and CDR2: SGDLS, YYNGEE. Trimming left V 0 bases short and J 1 base short, with 17 bases between. The CDR3 totals 17 residues.